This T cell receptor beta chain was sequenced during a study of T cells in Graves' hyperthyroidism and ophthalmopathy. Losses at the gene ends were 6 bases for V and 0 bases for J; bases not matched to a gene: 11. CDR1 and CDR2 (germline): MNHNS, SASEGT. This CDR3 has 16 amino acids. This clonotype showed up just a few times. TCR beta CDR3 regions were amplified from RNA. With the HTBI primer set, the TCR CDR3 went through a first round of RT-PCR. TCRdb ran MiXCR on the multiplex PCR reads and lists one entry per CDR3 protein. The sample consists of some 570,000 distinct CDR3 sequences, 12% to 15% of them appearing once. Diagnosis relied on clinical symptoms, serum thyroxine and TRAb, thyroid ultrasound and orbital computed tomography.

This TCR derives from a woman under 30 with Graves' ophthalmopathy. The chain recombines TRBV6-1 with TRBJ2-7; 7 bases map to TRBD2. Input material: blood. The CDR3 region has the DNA TGTGCCAGCAGCCTCGGAGGGCCGGGGGGCTCCTACGAGCAGTACTTC. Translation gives CASSLGGPGGSYEQYF.